One and the same sample provided the 27 T cell receptor beta chains below, sequenced in a study of cytomegalovirus exposure and HLA in healthy donors. With 60 Vbeta and 13 Jbeta primers, the PCR was carried out. Clones were read by immunoSEQ multiplex PCR, and TCRdb kept only the in-frame ones, dropping some. The sample gives some 110,000 clones, around 84% of which show up once; approximately 23% is in the top ten. Sequences were obtained from PBMCs. These TCRs come from a man aged 25 to 40 in good health and CMV-seropositive.

This clone was counted only a few times. This chain joins TRBV11-3 and TRBJ2-3; 8 nucleotides agree with TRBD2. Trimming at V came to 5 bases and at J to 4 bases, leaving 14 bases not matched to a gene. The CDR3 length is 17 residues. Germline CDR1 reads SGHNT; CDR2 reads YENEEA. The CDR3 reads CASSLLPGTSFSDTQYF. CDR3 nucleotides: TGTGCCAGCAGCCTTCTTCCCGGGACTAGTTTTTCAGATACGCAGTATTTT.

The chain carries TRBV10-1 and TRBJ2-3, with a possible D match to TRBD1 (6 bases). CDR3 size: 13 residues. V gave up 4 bases and J gave up 4 bases, with 9 bases separating them. CDR1 is WNHNN and CDR2 is SYGVQD in the germline V gene (reference sequence). The CDR3 sequence is CASSGSGADTQYF. Written as DNA, the CDR3 is TGCGCCAGCAGTGGATCAGGGGCAGATACGCAGTATTTT.

The chain is built from TRBV2 and TRBJ2-1; 8 nucleotides match TRBD2. V lost 7 bases, J lost 9 bases, and 8 bases stayed unmatched. CDR3 size: 13 residues. Looked up from germline, CDR1 is SNHLY and CDR2 is FYNNEI. CDR3 in amino acids: CASTAGEYGEQFF. DNA of the CDR3: TGTGCCAGCACAGCGGGAGAGTACGGTGAGCAGTTCTTC.

This clone was seen only a few times. The chain joins TRBV6-1 to TRBJ2-3, with TRBD2 as a possible D gene (5 bases). Trimming pared 5 bases from V and 2 bases from J, leaving 11 bases between. Germline CDR1 is MNHNS and CDR2 is SASEGT. This CDR3 region has 14 residues. The CDR3 region is CASSLAGHTDTQYF. CDR3 nucleotides: TGTGCCAGCAGTCTAGCCGGGCACACAGATACGCAGTATTTT.

The chain combines TRBV14 with TRBJ2-2; no firm D call. The CDR3 covers 14 residues. The germline V gene has CDR1 SGHDN and CDR2 FVKESK. Deletions cut 0 bases from V and 1 base from J, with 3 bases between. CDR3 residues: CASSQDWNTGELFF. DNA of the CDR3: TGTGCCAGCAGCCAAGACTGGAACACCGGGGAGCTGTTTTTT. The full variable domain, with the rest looked up from reference TRBV14 and TRBJ2-2, is EAGVTQFPSHSVIEKGQTVTLRCDPISGHDNLYWYRRVMGKEIKFLLHFVKESKQDESGMPNNRFLAERTGGTYSTLKVQPAELEDSGVYFCASSQDWNTGELFFGEGSRLTVL.

The chain carries TRBV5-1 and TRBJ2-3, with TRBD2 matching over 12 bases. Germline V gene data show CDR1 as SGHRS and CDR2 as YFSETQ. There are 17 residues in the CDR3. The V segment lost 2 bases and the J segment 4 bases; nucleotides outside the gene matches: 8. This CDR3 is CASSFRASGRGADTQYF. The CDR3 nucleotides are TGCGCCAGCAGCTTTAGGGCTAGCGGGAGGGGTGCAGATACGCAGTATTTT.

This clone was observed a single time. The CDR3: CASSSGLAEPEQFF. The DNA of the CDR3 is TGTGCCAGCAGCTCGGGACTAGCGGAACCTGAGCAGTTCTTC. The gene calls are TRBV7-2 and TRBJ2-1; 11 bases match TRBD2. V lost 4 bases and J lost 9; bases outside the gene matches: 5. The CDR3 consists of 14 residues. The germline V gene encodes CDR1 SGHTA and CDR2 FQGNSA.

J is TRBJ2-3 and V is TRBV28; tentatively, D is TRBD2 (6 bases). The CDR3 contains 17 residues. V lost 5 bases and J 4 bases, leaving 22 bases between the germline ends. Germline V gives CDR1 MDHEN, CDR2 SYDVKM. The CDR3, as DNA: TGTGCCAGCAGTGCGGGTTGGGGGGAGTTGAACTCAGATACGCAGTATTTT. Translated, it gives CASSAGWGELNSDTQYF.

The chain carries TRBV28 and TRBJ1-5; unclear D gene. Germline assignment: CDR1 MDHEN and CDR2 SYDVKM. Trimming shortened V by 6 bases and J by 6 bases, and 18 bases separated the two germline ends. The CDR3 extends over 15 amino acids. Here the CDR3 DNA reads TGTGCCAGCAGGCTGCGTGGGGAGTGGGGTCAGCCCCAGCATTTT. This translates into CASRLRGEWGQPQHF.

The V call is TRBV30, the J call TRBJ2-3; D is possibly TRBD2 (5 bases). V lost 0 bases, J lost 4 bases, and 20 bases lay in between. CDR3 size: 17 residues. Germline V gene sequence: CDR1 GTSNPN, CDR2 SVGIG (reference sequence). The CDR3 protein is CAWSVVSERIWSDTQYF. DNA of the CDR3: TGTGCCTGGAGTGTGGTGAGCGAGCGGATATGGTCAGATACGCAGTATTTT. Filled out from reference TRBV30 and TRBJ2-3, the complete variable domain reads SQTIHQWPATLVQPVGSPLSLECTVEGTSNPNLYWYRQAAGRGLQLLFYSVGIGQISSEVPQNLSASRPQDRQFILSSKKLLLSDSGFYLCAWSVVSERIWSDTQYFGPGTRLTVL.

The CDR3 here is CASSLTRGLSEAFF. DNA of the CDR3: TGTGCCAGCAGCTTAACTCGGGGTCTCAGCGAAGCTTTCTTT. The genes are TRBV7-9 and TRBJ1-1, with no clear D. The CDR3 consists of 14 residues. Germline CDR1 reads SEHNR; CDR2 reads FQNEAQ (reference sequence). The V gene lost 2 bases and the J gene lost 8 bases, with 15 bases spanning the gap. The full variable domain, completed using reference TRBV7-9 and TRBJ1-1, is DTGVSQNPRHKITKRGQNVTFRCDPISEHNRLYWYRQTLGQGPEFLTYFQNEAQLEKSRLLSDRFSAERPKGSFSTLEIQRTEQGDSAMYLCASSLTRGLSEAFFGQGTRLTVV.

The chain links TRBV5-1 to TRBJ1-6, with D perhaps matching TRBD1 (5 bases). CDR1 and CDR2 (germline): SGHRS, YFSETQ. The CDR3 covers 14 residues. The V gene lost 2 bases and the J gene lost 8 bases, with 11 bases spanning the gap. CDR3 nucleotides: TGCGCCAGCAGCTTCGCGGGGGGAGATTCACCCCTCCACTTT. It is translated as CASSFAGGDSPLHF.

The chain recombines TRBV5-6 with TRBJ2-3; tentatively, D is TRBD2 (6 bases). Per germline, CDR1 SGHDT and CDR2 YYEEEE. Trimming removed 2 bases at V and 5 bases at J, with 21 bases between. The length of the CDR3 is 17 residues. The CDR3 spells CASSFNGGLPIGDTQYF. Here the CDR3 DNA reads TGTGCCAGCAGCTTCAACGGGGGTCTACCCATTGGAGATACGCAGTATTTT.

This chain uses TRBV9 with TRBJ2-3; 11 nucleotides match TRBD2. V dropped 4 bases and J dropped 5; count of bases not matched to a gene: 6. The CDR3 covers 15 residues. Per germline, CDR1 SGDLS and CDR2 YYNGEE. CDR3 loop: CASSPQLAGVDTQYF. The CDR3 DNA reads as TGTGCCAGCAGCCCTCAACTAGCGGGGGTAGATACGCAGTATTTT.

The genes are TRBV27 and TRBJ1-2; 8 positions match TRBD1. This CDR3 is 14 amino acids long. CDR1 is MNHEY, CDR2 SMNVEV, per germline (reference sequence). Trimming at V came to 4 bases and at J to 5 bases, leaving 6 bases not matched to a gene. CDR3 nucleotides: TGTGCCAGCAGTTGGGGACAGGCCTCGTATGGCTACACCTTC. Translated, it gives CASSWGQASYGYTF.

This chain links TRBV5-8 with TRBJ1-6, with 8 bases matching TRBD1. With V trimmed by 2 bases and J by 7 bases, 5 bases remained unmatched. CDR1 is SGHTS and CDR2 is YDEGEE in the germline V gene. The CDR3 covers 15 residues. Written as DNA, the CDR3 is TGTGCCAGCAGCTTATTAGGGACAGGAAATTCACCCCTCCACTTT. It is translated as CASSLLGTGNSPLHF. The complete variable domain, with remaining parts taken from reference TRBV5-8 and TRBJ1-6, reads EAGVTQSPTHLIKTRGQQATLRCSPISGHTSVYWYQQALGLGLQFLLWYDEGEERNRGNFPPRFSGRQFPNYSSELNVNALELEDSALYLCASSLLGTGNSPLHFGNGTRLTVT.

The J gene is TRBJ2-7, the V gene TRBV5-1; no clear D. Trimming removed 0 bases at V and 4 bases at J, with 11 bases between. CDR1 and CDR2 from the germline V gene are SGHRS and YFSETQ. This CDR3 is built from 14 residues. CDR3 bases: TGCGCCAGCAGCTTGGTTCCAGGCCCATACGAGCAGTACTTC. The encoded protein is CASSLVPGPYEQYF.

The rearrangement links TRBV6-5 to TRBJ1-2; D is uncertain. Germline assignment: CDR1 MNHEY and CDR2 SVGAGI. This CDR3 has 13 amino acids. The ends were cut back, 6 bases at V and 0 bases at J, with 8 bases in the middle. CDR3 residues: CASRAPANYGYTF. CDR3 DNA: TGTGCCAGCAGAGCGCCCGCTAACTATGGCTACACCTTC.

V is TRBV15 and J is TRBJ1-2, with 12 bases identical to TRBD1. Germline V gives CDR1 LNHNV, CDR2 YYDKDF (reference sequence). After removal of 2 bases from V and 8 bases from J, the junction contained 9 bases not matched to a gene. The CDR3 is 16 residues long. The CDR3: CATSRKRDRGRPGYTF. The CDR3 DNA sequence: TGTGCCACCAGCAGAAAGCGGGACAGGGGGCGGCCGGGCTACACCTTC. Using reference TRBV15 and TRBJ1-2 for the parts outside the CDR3, the full variable domain is DAMVIQNPRYQVTQFGKPVTLSCSQTLNHNVMYWYQQKSSQAPKLLFHYYDKDFNNEADTPDNFQSRRPNTSFCFLDIRSPGLGDTAMYLCATSRKRDRGRPGYTFGSGTRLTVV.

J is TRBJ2-1 and V is TRBV28, with D maybe TRBD2 (6 bases). V dropped 1 base and J dropped 9 bases, with 13 bases sitting between them. The length of the CDR3 is 14 residues. The germline CDR1 and CDR2 sequences are MDHEN and SYDVKM. The CDR3 DNA sequence: TGTGCCAGCAGTTTATTTTGGACTACCATTGAGCAGTTCTTC. It specifies CASSLFWTTIEQFF.

This chain connects TRBV4-1 to TRBJ2-2; maybe TRBD2 (5 bases). Germline V gene sequence: CDR1 MGHRA, CDR2 YSYEKL. The CDR3 covers 16 residues. V was shortened by 1 base and J by 6 bases, with 15 bases between the two germline ends. The CDR3 is CASSQVEQLGAGELFF. The CDR3 DNA is TGCGCCAGCAGCCAAGTGGAACAACTAGGTGCCGGGGAGCTGTTTTTT.

Only one count was recorded for this clone. V is TRBV19 and J is TRBJ1-5, with D possibly matching TRBD1 (5 bases). Trimming cost V 4 bases and J 2 bases, with 6 bases left between them. This CDR3 spans 13 amino acids. Germline values: CDR1 LNHDA, CDR2 SQIVND (reference sequence). In DNA, the CDR3 is TGTGCCAGTAGTAGGGGGGGCAATCAGCCCCAGCATTTT. This encodes CASSRGGNQPQHF.

This clone has only a few counts. The chain has TRBV7-3 and TRBJ2-4; maybe TRBD1 (6 bases). The V and J ends lost 3 bases and 8 bases respectively, with 11 bases between them. CDR3 length: 13 residues. Germline V gene lookup returns CDR1 SGHTA and CDR2 FQGTGA. CDR3 DNA sequence: TGTGCCAGCAGCTTTGACCCAGGGGACATTCAGTACTTC. It encodes CASSFDPGDIQYF.

This rearrangement joins TRBV6-5 to TRBJ2-3; 12 bases are a match to TRBD2. This CDR3 spans 16 amino acids. With 4 bases clipped from V and 2 bases from J, the junction kept 4 bases outside the gene matches. CDR1 and CDR2 (germline): MNHEY, SVGAGI. The CDR3 here is CASSSTSGRVTDTQYF. DNA for the CDR3: TGTGCCAGCAGTTCGACTAGCGGGAGAGTCACAGATACGCAGTATTTT.

This rearrangement joins TRBV11-2 to TRBJ1-2, with 8 bases fitting TRBD1. This CDR3 contains 17 residues. CDR1 is SGHAT, CDR2 FQNNGV, per germline. After removal of 3 bases from V and 7 bases from J, the junction contained 16 bases not matched to a gene. The CDR3 region is CASSFPHRQGLYSGYTF. The DNA for the CDR3 is TGTGCCAGCAGCTTTCCCCACCGACAGGGGCTCTATAGTGGCTACACCTTC.

The chain links TRBV2 to TRBJ2-5; perhaps TRBD1 as D (6 bases). V lost 10 bases and J 1 base, leaving 10 bases between the germline ends. The CDR3 contains 12 residues. The germline V gene encodes CDR1 SNHLY and CDR2 FYNNEI. This chain's CDR3 is CATGEIQETQYF. The CDR3 DNA sequence: TGTGCCACAGGGGAAATCCAAGAGACCCAGTACTTC. The full variable domain, in which reference TRBV2 and TRBJ2-5 provide the parts outside the CDR3, is EPEVTQTPSHQVTQMGQEVILRCVPISNHLYFYWYRQILGQKVEFLVSFYNNEISEKSEIFDDQFSVERPDGSNFTLKIRSTKLEDSAMYFCATGEIQETQYFGPGTRLLVL.

The chain carries TRBV5-1 and TRBJ1-6, with D unresolved. V lost 0 bases and J lost 9, with 10 bases in between. This CDR3 has 14 amino acids. The germline gives CDR1 SGHRS, CDR2 YFSETQ. In nucleotides, the CDR3 is TGCGCCAGCAGCTTGGCCGGGATGGGTTCACCCCTCCACTTT. As protein: CASSLAGMGSPLHF.